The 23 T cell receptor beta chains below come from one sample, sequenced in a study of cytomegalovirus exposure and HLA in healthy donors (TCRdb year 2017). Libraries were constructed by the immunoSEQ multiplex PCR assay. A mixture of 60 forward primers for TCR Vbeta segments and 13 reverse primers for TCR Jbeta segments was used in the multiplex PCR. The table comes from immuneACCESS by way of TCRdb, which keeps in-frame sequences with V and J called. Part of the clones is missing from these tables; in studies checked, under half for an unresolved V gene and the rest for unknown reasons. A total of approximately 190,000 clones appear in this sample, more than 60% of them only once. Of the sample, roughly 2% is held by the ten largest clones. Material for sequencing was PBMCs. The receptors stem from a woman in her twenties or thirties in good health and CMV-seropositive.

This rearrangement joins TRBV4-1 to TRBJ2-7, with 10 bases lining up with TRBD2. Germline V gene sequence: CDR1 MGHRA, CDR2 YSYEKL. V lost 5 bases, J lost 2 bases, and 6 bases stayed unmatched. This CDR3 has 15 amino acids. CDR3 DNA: TGCGCCAGCAGCTCCCGGACTAGCGGAACCTACGAGCAGTACTTC. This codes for CASSSRTSGTYEQYF.

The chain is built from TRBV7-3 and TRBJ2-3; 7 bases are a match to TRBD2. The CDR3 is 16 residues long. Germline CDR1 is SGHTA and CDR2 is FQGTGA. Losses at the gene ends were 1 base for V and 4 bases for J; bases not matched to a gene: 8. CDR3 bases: TGTGCCAGCAGCTTAATTGCGGGAGCCATAGCAGATACGCAGTATTTT. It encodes CASSLIAGAIADTQYF.

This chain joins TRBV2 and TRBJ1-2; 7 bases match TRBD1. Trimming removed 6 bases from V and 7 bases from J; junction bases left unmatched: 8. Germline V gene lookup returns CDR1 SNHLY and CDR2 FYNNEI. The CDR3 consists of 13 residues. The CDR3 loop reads CASRSQGVGGYTF. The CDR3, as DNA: TGTGCCAGCAGGTCGCAGGGGGTGGGTGGCTACACCTTC.

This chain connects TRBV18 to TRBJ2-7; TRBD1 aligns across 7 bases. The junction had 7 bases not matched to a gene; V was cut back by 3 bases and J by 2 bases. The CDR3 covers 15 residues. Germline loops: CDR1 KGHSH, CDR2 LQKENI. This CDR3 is CASSPSGTATYEQYF. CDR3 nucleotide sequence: TGTGCCAGCTCACCTTCAGGGACAGCTACCTACGAGCAGTACTTC.

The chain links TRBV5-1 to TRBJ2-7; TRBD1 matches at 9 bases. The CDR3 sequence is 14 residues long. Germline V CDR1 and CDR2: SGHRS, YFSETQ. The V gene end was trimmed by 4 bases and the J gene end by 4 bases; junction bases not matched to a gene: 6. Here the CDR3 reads CASSATGGRYEQYF. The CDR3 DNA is TGCGCCAGCAGCGCAACAGGGGGCCGGTACGAGCAGTACTTC. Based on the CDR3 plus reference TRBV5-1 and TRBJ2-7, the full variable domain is KAGVTQTPRYLIKTRGQQVTLSCSPISGHRSVSWYQQTPGQGLQFLFEYFSETQRNKGNFPGRFSGRQFSNSRSEMNVSTLELGDSALYLCASSATGGRYEQYFGPGTRLTVT.

The CDR3 region is CASSEGPYEQYF. CDR3 DNA: TGTGCCAGCTCGGAGGGACCCTACGAGCAGTACTTC. This chain joins TRBV18 and TRBJ2-7, with D possibly TRBD2 on 6 matching bases. V lost 6 bases and J 2 bases, leaving 8 bases between the germline ends. This CDR3 has 12 amino acids. CDR1 KGHSH and CDR2 LQKENI come from the germline V gene. Supplemented by reference TRBV18 and TRBJ2-7, the full variable domain reads NAGVMQNPRHLVRRRGQEARLRCSPMKGHSHVYWYRQLPEEGLKFMVYLQKENIIDESGMPKERFSAEFPKEGPSILRIQQVVRGDSAAYFCASSEGPYEQYFGPGTRLTVT.

CDR3 loop: CASSLSVTRGYGYTF. CDR3 DNA sequence: TGTGCCAGCAGCTTGTCCGTAACGCGGGGCTATGGCTACACCTTC. This chain uses TRBV7-9 with TRBJ1-2, with D hard to call. Between the trimmed V and J ends, which lost 3 bases and 4 bases, there was a span of 15 bases. Looked up from germline, CDR1 is SEHNR and CDR2 is FQNEAQ (reference sequence). CDR3 length: 15 residues.

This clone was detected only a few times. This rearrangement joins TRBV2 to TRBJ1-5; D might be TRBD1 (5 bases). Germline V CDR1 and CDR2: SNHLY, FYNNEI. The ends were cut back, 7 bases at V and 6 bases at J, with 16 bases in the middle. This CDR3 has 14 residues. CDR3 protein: CASTGGGAGQPQHF. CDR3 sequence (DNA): TGTGCCAGCACCGGAGGAGGGGCCGGTCAGCCCCAGCATTTT.

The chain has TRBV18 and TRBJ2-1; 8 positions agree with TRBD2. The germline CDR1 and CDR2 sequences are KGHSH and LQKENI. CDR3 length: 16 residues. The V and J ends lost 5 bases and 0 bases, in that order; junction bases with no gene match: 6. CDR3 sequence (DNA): TGTGCCAGCTCAGTCAATAGCGGGAACTCCTACAATGAGCAGTTCTTC. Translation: CASSVNSGNSYNEQFF.

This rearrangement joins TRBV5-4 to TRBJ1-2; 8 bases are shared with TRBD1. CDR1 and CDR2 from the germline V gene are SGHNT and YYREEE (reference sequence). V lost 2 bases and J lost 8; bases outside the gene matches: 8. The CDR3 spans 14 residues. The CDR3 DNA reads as TGTGCCAGCAGCTTAGCAGGGGGCGCTGGAGGCTACACCTTC. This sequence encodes CASSLAGGAGGYTF.

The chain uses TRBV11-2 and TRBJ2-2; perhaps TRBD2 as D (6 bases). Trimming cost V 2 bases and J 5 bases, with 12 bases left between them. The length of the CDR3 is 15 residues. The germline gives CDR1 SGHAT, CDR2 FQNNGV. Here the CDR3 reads CASSLRRGGTGELFF. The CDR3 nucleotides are TGTGCCAGCAGCTTAAGGAGGGGTGGAACCGGGGAGCTGTTTTTT.

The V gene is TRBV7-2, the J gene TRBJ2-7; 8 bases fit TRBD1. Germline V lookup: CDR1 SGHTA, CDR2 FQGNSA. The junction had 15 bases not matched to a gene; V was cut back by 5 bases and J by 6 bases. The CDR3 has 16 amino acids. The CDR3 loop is CASSSRGGQGAVEQYF. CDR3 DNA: TGTGCCAGCAGCAGTAGAGGAGGACAGGGTGCTGTCGAGCAGTACTTC.

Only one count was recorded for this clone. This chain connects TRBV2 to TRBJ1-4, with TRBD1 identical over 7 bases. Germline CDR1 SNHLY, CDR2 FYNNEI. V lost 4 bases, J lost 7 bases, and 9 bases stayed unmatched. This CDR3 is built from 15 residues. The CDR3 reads CASSGLTGTSEKLFF. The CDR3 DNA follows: TGTGCCAGCAGTGGACTGACAGGGACGAGTGAAAAACTGTTTTTT.

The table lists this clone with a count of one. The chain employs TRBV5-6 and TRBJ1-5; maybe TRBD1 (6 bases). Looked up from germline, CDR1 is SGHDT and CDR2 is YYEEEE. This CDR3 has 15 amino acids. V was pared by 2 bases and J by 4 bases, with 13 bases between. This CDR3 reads CASSFKSGTNQPQHF. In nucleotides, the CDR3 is TGTGCCAGCAGCTTTAAGTCCGGGACAAATCAGCCCCAGCATTTT.

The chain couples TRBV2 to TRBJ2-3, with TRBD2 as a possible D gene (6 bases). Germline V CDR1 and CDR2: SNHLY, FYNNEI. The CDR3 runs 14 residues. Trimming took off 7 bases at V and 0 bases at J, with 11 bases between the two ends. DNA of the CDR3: TGTGCCAGCAAGGGACTTACTAGCACAGATACGCAGTATTTT. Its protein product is CASKGLTSTDTQYF.

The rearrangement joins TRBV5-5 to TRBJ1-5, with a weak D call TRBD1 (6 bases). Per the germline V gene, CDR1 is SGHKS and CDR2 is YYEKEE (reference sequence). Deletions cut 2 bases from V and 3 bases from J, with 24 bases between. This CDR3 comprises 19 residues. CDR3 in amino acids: CASSLSLSPTGSLNQPQHF. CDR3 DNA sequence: TGTGCCAGCAGCTTAAGTTTGTCGCCGACAGGATCTCTCAATCAGCCCCAGCATTTT.

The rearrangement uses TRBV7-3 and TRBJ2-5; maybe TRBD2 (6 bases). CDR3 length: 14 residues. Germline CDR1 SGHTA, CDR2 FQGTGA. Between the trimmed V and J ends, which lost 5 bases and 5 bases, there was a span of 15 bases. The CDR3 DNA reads TGTGCCAGCAGCATCGGGGGTATCGGGGAGACCCAGTACTTC. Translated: CASSIGGIGETQYF.

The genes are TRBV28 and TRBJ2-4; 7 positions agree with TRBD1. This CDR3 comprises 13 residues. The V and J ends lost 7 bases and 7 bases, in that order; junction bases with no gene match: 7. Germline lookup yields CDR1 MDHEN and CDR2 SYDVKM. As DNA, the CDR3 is TGTGCCAGCACCCTTCCACAGGGGAACATTCAGTACTTC. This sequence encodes CASTLPQGNIQYF.

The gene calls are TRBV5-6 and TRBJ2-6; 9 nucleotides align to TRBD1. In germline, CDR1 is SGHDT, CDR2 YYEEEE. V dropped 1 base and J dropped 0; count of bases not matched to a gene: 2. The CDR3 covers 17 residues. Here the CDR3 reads CASSLTGGGSGANVLTF. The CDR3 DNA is TGTGCCAGCAGCTTGACAGGGGGCGGCTCTGGGGCCAACGTCCTGACTTTC.

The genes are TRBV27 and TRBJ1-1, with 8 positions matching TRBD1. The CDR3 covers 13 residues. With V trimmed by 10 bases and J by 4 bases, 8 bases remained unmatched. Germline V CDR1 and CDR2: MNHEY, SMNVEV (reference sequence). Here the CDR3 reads CATRGQGSTEAFF. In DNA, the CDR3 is TGTGCCACCCGCGGACAGGGCTCCACTGAAGCTTTCTTT.

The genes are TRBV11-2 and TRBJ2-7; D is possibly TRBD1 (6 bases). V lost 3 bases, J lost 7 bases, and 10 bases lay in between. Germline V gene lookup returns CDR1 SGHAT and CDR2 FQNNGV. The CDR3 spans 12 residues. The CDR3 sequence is CASSFSGVEQYF. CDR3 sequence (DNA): TGTGCCAGCAGCTTTTCAGGGGTAGAGCAGTACTTC.

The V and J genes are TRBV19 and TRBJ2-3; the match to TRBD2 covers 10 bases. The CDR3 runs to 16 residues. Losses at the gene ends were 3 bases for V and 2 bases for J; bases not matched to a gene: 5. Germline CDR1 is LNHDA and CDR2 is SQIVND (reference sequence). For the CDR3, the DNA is TGTGCCAGTAGTATTCTTAGCGGGGGGTACACAGATACGCAGTATTTT. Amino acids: CASSILSGGYTDTQYF.

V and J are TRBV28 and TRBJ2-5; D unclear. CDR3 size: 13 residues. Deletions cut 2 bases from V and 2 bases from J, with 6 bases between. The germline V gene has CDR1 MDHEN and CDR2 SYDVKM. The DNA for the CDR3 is TGTGCCAGCAGTTTAGGCAGACAAGAGACCCAGTACTTC. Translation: CASSLGRQETQYF.